One sample yielded the 32 T cell receptor beta chains listed below, sequenced in a study of CD8 T cells in Susac syndrome. Random hexamers were used to reverse transcribe roughly 0.45 to 1 ug of RNA. TCRdb analysed the immunoSEQ multiplex PCR reads with MiXCR anew, one entry per CDR3 protein. The table shows over 100,000 distinct CDR3 sequences, with around 90% occurring only once. Sample: CD4+ T cells from PBMCs. The receptors shown here come from a human donor in good health.

This CDR3 reads CSVVVYQETQYF. CDR3 DNA: TGCAGCGTTGTGGTGTACCAAGAGACCCAGTACTTC. The V call is TRBV29-1, the J call TRBJ2-5, with D hard to call. The ends were cut back, 4 bases at V and 0 bases at J, with 6 bases in the middle. The CDR3 is 12 amino acids. Per germline, CDR1 SQVTM and CDR2 ANQGSEA.

This clonotype was seen a single time. V and J are TRBV7-3 and TRBJ1-2; D is unresolved. The CDR3 covers 16 residues. V lost 1 base to trimming and J lost 4 bases, with 16 bases between them. Germline CDR1 reads SGHTA; CDR2 reads FQGTGA. CDR3 DNA sequence: TGTGCCAGCAGCTTAAACGCTCCCGCAAATTCCTATGGCTACACCTTC. Its protein product is CASSLNAPANSYGYTF.

V usage is TRBV12-3 or TRBV12-4 and J usage is TRBJ2-1; 7 bases align to TRBD2. Trimming at V came to 10 bases and at J to 9 bases, leaving 12 bases not matched to a gene. The CDR3 consists of 13 residues. In DNA, the CDR3 is TGTGCCACGCGGGAGCCTGGATATGTTGAGCAGTTCTTC. Translated: CATREPGYVEQFF.

This clonotype came up once. The V call is TRBV10-3, the J call TRBJ2-1, with 10 bases identical to TRBD2. The CDR3 sequence is 17 residues long. Germline V gene sequence: CDR1 ENHRY, CDR2 SYGVKD. V lost 3 bases to trimming and J lost 3 bases; unmatched junction nucleotides: 8. CDR3 nucleotide sequence: TGTGCCATCAGTGACCTAGCCGGGACTAGCGTCTACAATGAGCAGTTCTTC. This encodes CAISDLAGTSVYNEQFF.

The chain employs TRBV19 and TRBJ2-1, with TRBD2 as a possible D gene (6 bases). From germline, CDR1 is LNHDA and CDR2 SQIVND (reference sequence). Trimming left V 5 bases short and J 0 bases short, with 17 bases between. This CDR3 is 17 amino acids long. The CDR3 DNA is TGTGCCAGTAGTCAGATGTCCGGGACTCGCTCCTACAATGAGCAGTTCTTC. This sequence encodes CASSQMSGTRSYNEQFF.

This chain connects TRBV5-4 to TRBJ1-2; 10 bases align to TRBD1. V was pared by 5 bases and J by 1 base, with 5 bases of the junction left unmatched. The CDR3 is made up of 15 amino acids. Germline lookup yields CDR1 SGHNT and CDR2 YYREEE (reference sequence). In nucleotides, the CDR3 is TGTGCCAGCAGGTTGACAGGGGGCGATAACTATGGCTACACCTTC. It translates to CASRLTGGDNYGYTF.

The chain links TRBV7-9 to TRBJ1-1; 8 nucleotides line up with TRBD1. Germline CDR1 and CDR2: SEHNR and FQNEAQ (reference sequence). This CDR3 region has 15 residues. With V trimmed by 7 bases and J by 1 base, 8 bases remained unmatched. This CDR3 reads CASTLSGTGNTEAFF. In nucleotides, the CDR3 is TGTGCCAGCACCCTCTCAGGGACAGGGAACACTGAAGCTTTCTTT.

The chain combines TRBV9 with TRBJ1-1, with D possibly being TRBD1 (5 bases). The CDR3 loop spans 15 amino acids. The germline V gene has CDR1 SGDLS and CDR2 YYNGEE. V lost 3 bases to trimming and J lost 1 base, with 13 bases between them. The CDR3 here is CASSGGGAANTEAFF. The DNA for the CDR3 is TGTGCCAGCAGCGGCGGCGGGGCAGCGAACACTGAAGCTTTCTTT.

The V call is TRBV4-3, the J call TRBJ1-1; D uncertain. The V gene lost 1 base and the J gene lost 4 bases, with 13 bases spanning the gap. The CDR3 totals 15 residues. The germline gives CDR1 LGHNA, CDR2 YSLEER. The chain's CDR3 is CASSQGREGRTEAFF. For the CDR3, the DNA is TGCGCCAGCAGCCAAGGACGGGAGGGTCGCACTGAAGCTTTCTTT.

The genes are TRBV3-1 and TRBJ2-1; the match to TRBD2 covers 8 bases. Germline CDR1 reads LGHDT; CDR2 reads YNNKEL (reference sequence). This CDR3 has 15 amino acids. With V trimmed by 3 bases and J by 7 bases, 8 bases remained unmatched. The CDR3 nucleotides are TGTGCCAGCAGCCACTGGGAGGGCGGGGGGAATGAGCAGTTCTTC. Translated, it gives CASSHWEGGGNEQFF.

J is TRBJ2-3 and V is TRBV2, with 7 bases aligning to TRBD1. Germline V gene sequence: CDR1 SNHLY, CDR2 FYNNEI. This CDR3 is 16 amino acids long. With V trimmed by 3 bases and J by 4 bases, 10 bases remained unmatched. CDR3 sequence: CASSDAGEGAPDTQYF. CDR3 nucleotide sequence: TGTGCCAGCAGTGATGCGGGCGAGGGGGCACCAGATACGCAGTATTTT.

The chain combines TRBV5-1 with TRBJ2-5; D possibly corresponds to TRBD1 (6 bases). The CDR3 totals 14 residues. The germline gives CDR1 SGHRS, CDR2 YFSETQ. Trimming stripped 2 bases from V and 5 bases from J, with 13 bases between. The CDR3 sequence: CASSFGSGEETQYF. The CDR3 bases are TGCGCCAGCAGCTTCGGTTCAGGGGAGGAGACCCAGTACTTC.

This clonotype was counted a single time. CDR3 sequence (DNA): TGTGCCATCAGTGAGTCGCGGGGTGCAGAGACCCAGTACTTC. It specifies CAISESRGAETQYF. The V gene is TRBV10-3, the J gene TRBJ2-5; D possibly corresponds to TRBD2 (6 bases). V was trimmed by 0 bases and J by 4 bases, leaving 9 bases between them. Germline loops: CDR1 ENHRY, CDR2 SYGVKD. The CDR3 runs 14 residues.

The chain recombines TRBV20-1 with TRBJ2-1, with D perhaps TRBD2 (5 bases). The CDR3 has 14 amino acids. Germline assignment: CDR1 DFQATT and CDR2 SNEGSKA (reference sequence). The V and J ends lost 3 bases and 9 bases respectively, with 18 bases between them. The CDR3 sequence: CSASFFGMGGEQFF. The CDR3 DNA reads TGCAGTGCTAGTTTTTTCGGGATGGGCGGTGAGCAGTTCTTC.

The chain couples TRBV7-2 to TRBJ2-7; 11 positions match TRBD2. This CDR3 has 14 amino acids. Looked up from germline, CDR1 is SGHTA and CDR2 is FQGNSA. The V segment lost 6 bases and the J segment 7 bases; nucleotides outside the gene matches: 8. CDR3: CASRSGLAVREQYF. For the CDR3, the DNA is TGTGCCAGCAGATCGGGACTAGCGGTTCGGGAGCAGTACTTC.

The V gene is TRBV2, the J gene TRBJ2-1, with 8 bases matching TRBD1. The V and J ends lost 8 bases and 5 bases, in that order; junction bases with no gene match: 11. Germline-derived CDR1 and CDR2 are SNHLY and FYNNEI. The CDR3 has 15 residues. CDR3 DNA: TGTGCCAGCGACCGGACAGGGACATTCGACAATGAGCAGTTCTTC. As protein: CASDRTGTFDNEQFF.

The rearrangement joins TRBV20-1 to TRBJ2-7; 7 bases are shared with TRBD1. The CDR3 has 13 residues. J was trimmed by 4 bases and V by 5 bases; bases with no gene match: 8. The germline gives CDR1 DFQATT, CDR2 SNEGSKA (reference sequence). Written as DNA, the CDR3 is TGCAGTGCTGGTCCGGGACAGATTTACGAGCAGTACTTC. The encoded protein is CSAGPGQIYEQYF.

This clonotype was recorded a few times. This rearrangement joins TRBV19 to TRBJ2-5, with a weak D call TRBD1 (6 bases). V lost 3 bases, J lost 2 bases, and 10 bases lay in between. The CDR3 is 14 residues long. The V gene's germline CDR1 is LNHDA and CDR2 SQIVND (reference sequence). The chain's CDR3 is CASSIPGQQETQYF. The CDR3 coding sequence is TGTGCCAGTAGTATTCCCGGACAGCAAGAGACCCAGTACTTC. Together with reference TRBV19 and TRBJ2-5, the CDR3 gives the full variable domain: DGGITQSPKYLFRKEGQNVTLSCEQNLNHDAMYWYRQDPGQGLRLIYYSQIVNDFQKGDIAEGYSVSREKKESFPLTVTSAQKNPTAFYLCASSIPGQQETQYFGPGTRLLVL.

This clonotype occurred a few times. The chain uses TRBV6-2 or TRBV6-3 and TRBJ2-7; 10 nucleotides align to TRBD1. V was clipped by 6 bases and J by 5 bases; unmatched bases: 7. Germline V gene lookup returns CDR1 MNHEY and CDR2 SVGEGT. The CDR3 is 14 residues long. The CDR3 DNA sequence: TGTGCCAGCAGCCCCCTGGGACAGGGGAACGAGCAGTACTTC. Amino acid sequence: CASSPLGQGNEQYF.

This chain links TRBV10-2 with TRBJ1-5; maybe TRBD1 (5 bases). Per germline, CDR1 WSHSY and CDR2 SAAADI. This CDR3 region has 13 residues. Trimming cost V 0 bases and J 11 bases, with 11 bases left between them. The CDR3 bases are TGCGCCAGCAGTGAGTCCCTCCAGGGTTCCCAGCATTTT. This sequence encodes CASSESLQGSQHF.

The chain employs TRBV20-1 and TRBJ2-7; D uncertain. The CDR3 has 12 amino acids. V was pared by 1 base and J by 5 bases, with 9 bases between. CDR1 is DFQATT, CDR2 SNEGSKA, per germline (reference sequence). Here the CDR3 reads CSARAIGHEQYF. CDR3 DNA sequence: TGCAGTGCTAGAGCAATAGGACACGAGCAGTACTTC.

V gene TRBV9 combines with J gene TRBJ2-1; 11 bases match TRBD2. The V gene end was trimmed by 2 bases and the J gene end by 6 bases; junction bases not matched to a gene: 4. This CDR3 region has 15 residues. Germline V gene data show CDR1 as SGDLS and CDR2 as YYNGEE. The CDR3 DNA sequence: TGTGCCAGCAGCGTTAGCGGGGGGGCGCCCAATGAGCAGTTCTTC. It translates to CASSVSGGAPNEQFF.

This clonotype is a singleton in its sample. The gene calls are TRBV18 and TRBJ1-1, with 8 bases matching TRBD1. Trimming at V came to 6 bases and at J to 11 bases, leaving 14 bases not matched to a gene. Germline V lookup: CDR1 KGHSH, CDR2 LQKENI. The length of the CDR3 is 14 residues. DNA for the CDR3: TGTGCCAGCTCCACGACAGGGGCATCCCCTGGGGCTTTCTTT. Protein: CASSTTGASPGAFF.

This clonotype was seen only once. This CDR3 is CASSHDDVTEAFF. The CDR3 DNA reads as TGTGCCAGCAGCCATGACGACGTCACTGAAGCTTTCTTT. This sequence joins TRBV14 and TRBJ1-1; D is ambiguous. Germline CDR1 reads SGHDN; CDR2 reads FVKESK. Between the trimmed V and J ends, which lost 3 bases and 4 bases, there was a span of 9 bases. The CDR3 has 13 amino acids.

This chain uses TRBV3-1 with TRBJ2-6, with TRBD2 matching 7 bases. The V gene's germline CDR1 is LGHDT and CDR2 YNNKEL (reference sequence). The V gene end was trimmed by 1 base and the J gene end by 0 bases; junction bases not matched to a gene: 6. The CDR3 is 18 amino acids. Written as DNA, the CDR3 is TGTGCCAGCAGCCAAGCACTAGCGCTGCCCTCTGGGGCCAACGTCCTGACTTTC. It encodes CASSQALALPSGANVLTF.

The V gene is TRBV14, the J gene TRBJ2-7; D gene ambiguous. This CDR3 region has 14 residues. In germline, CDR1 is SGHDN, CDR2 FVKESK. Deletions cut 1 base from V and 0 bases from J, with 7 bases between. The CDR3 loop reads CASSQGVRSYEQYF. The CDR3 nucleotides are TGTGCCAGCAGCCAAGGGGTTCGCTCCTACGAGCAGTACTTC.

The chain links TRBV12-3 or TRBV12-4 to TRBJ1-6; 11 positions match TRBD1. CDR3 length: 16 amino acids. Trimming at V came to 4 bases and at J to 5 bases, leaving 4 bases not matched to a gene. In nucleotides, the CDR3 is TGTGCCAGCAGTTCTGGACAGGGGGCAAATAATTCACCCCTCCACTTT. Protein: CASSSGQGANNSPLHF.

This sequence joins TRBV4-3 and TRBJ2-2; D remains ambiguous. CDR1 LGHNA and CDR2 YSLEER come from the germline V gene. The CDR3 spans 15 residues. V was shortened by 1 base and J by 1 base, with 7 bases between the two germline ends. This CDR3 reads CASSQAAGNTGELFF. CDR3 in DNA: TGCGCCAGCAGCCAAGCTGCAGGGAACACCGGGGAGCTGTTTTTT.

CDR3 DNA sequence: TGCGCCAGCAGCTTGGCGTTCAGTACTGAAGCTTTCTTT. Residues: CASSLAFSTEAFF. The chain joins TRBV5-1 to TRBJ1-1; D call uncertain. Germline V lookup: CDR1 SGHRS, CDR2 YFSETQ. V lost 0 bases and J lost 5, with 8 bases in between. The CDR3 contains 13 residues. The complete variable domain, with remaining parts taken from reference TRBV5-1 and TRBJ1-1, reads KAGVTQTPRYLIKTRGQQVTLSCSPISGHRSVSWYQQTPGQGLQFLFEYFSETQRNKGNFPGRFSGRQFSNSRSEMNVSTLELGDSALYLCASSLAFSTEAFFGQGTRLTVV.

The chain couples TRBV7-8 to TRBJ1-1; D not certain. Germline V lookup: CDR1 SGHVS, CDR2 FQNEAQ. Trimming pared 4 bases from V and 0 bases from J, leaving 18 bases between. CDR3 length: 17 residues. CDR3 sequence reads: CASSSRTEDTMNTEAFF. CDR3 nucleotides: TGTGCCAGCAGCTCACGGACTGAAGATACTATGAACACTGAAGCTTTCTTT.

The V gene is TRBV12-3 or TRBV12-4, the J gene TRBJ2-6; D call uncertain. The V gene lost 3 bases and the J gene lost 0 bases, with 9 bases spanning the gap. The CDR3 length is 16 residues. The DNA for the CDR3 is TGTGCCAGCAGTTTGGCAGGAAGCTCTGGGGCCAACGTCCTGACTTTC. Protein sequence: CASSLAGSSGANVLTF.

This chain links TRBV29-1 with TRBJ2-1; 10 bases align to TRBD1. Germline V gene lookup returns CDR1 SQVTM and CDR2 ANQGSEA. V shed 6 bases, J shed 7 bases, and the junction held 12 bases outside the gene matches. The CDR3 runs to 15 residues. CDR3 sequence: CSVMGTGEGLNEQFF. The CDR3, as DNA: TGCAGCGTGATGGGGACAGGGGAGGGACTAAATGAGCAGTTCTTC.